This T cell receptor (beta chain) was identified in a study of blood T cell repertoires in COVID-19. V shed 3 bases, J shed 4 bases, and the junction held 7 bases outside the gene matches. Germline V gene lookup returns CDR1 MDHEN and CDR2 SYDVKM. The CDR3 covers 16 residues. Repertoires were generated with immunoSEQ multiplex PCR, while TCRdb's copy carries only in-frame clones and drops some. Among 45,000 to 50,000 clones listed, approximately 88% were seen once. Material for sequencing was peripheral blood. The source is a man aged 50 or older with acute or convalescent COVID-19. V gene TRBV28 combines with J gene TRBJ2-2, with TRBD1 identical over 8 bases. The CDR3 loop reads CASSFRQGRGTGELFF. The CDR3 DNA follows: TGTGCCAGCAGTTTTCGACAGGGGCGAGGCACCGGGGAGCTGTTTTTT. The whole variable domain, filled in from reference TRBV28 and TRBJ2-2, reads DVKVTQSSRYLVKRTGEKVFLECVQDMDHENMFWYRQDPGLGLRLIYFSYDVKMKEKGDIPEGYSVSREKKERFSLILESASTNQTSMYLCASSFRQGRGTGELFFGEGSRLTVL.